The entry below describes one TCR beta chain. People who had autoimmune disease history or systemic immunosuppression were excluded. The entry originates in a study of OX40 agonist ivuxolimab in advanced cancers. Study context: Ivuxolimab, an antibody acting as an agonist of OX40 (CD134), was used to treat patients. Cancers in dose escalation were hepatocellular, melanoma, renal cell and head and neck.

With 4 bases removed from V and 2 bases from J, the gap between germline ends came to 15 bases. Germline V gene lookup returns CDR1 LNHDA and CDR2 SQIVND (reference sequence). This CDR3 comprises 15 residues. TCRdb's table, derived via immunoSEQ multiplex PCR, lists solely in-frame clones and lacks some. The repertoire has 80,000 to 100,000 clones, approximately 91% of them found once; the top ten carry about 0.35%. Sequences were derived from CD4+ or CD8+ T cells sorted from blood, sampled in a trial of the OX40 agonist ivuxolimab. The chain couples TRBV19 to TRBJ2-7; D perhaps matches TRBD2 (6 bases). The TCR sequence derives from an adult with an advanced solid tumor such as melanoma, head and neck, liver or kidney cancer. The CDR3 bases are TGTGCCAGTAGTAACGGGAGAAGGGAGCCCTACGAGCAGTACTTC. This gives the protein CASSNGRREPYEQYF.